This T cell receptor (beta chain) was identified in a study of cytomegalovirus exposure and HLA in healthy donors. The PCR had 60 Vbeta and 13 Jbeta primers. The repertoire was sequenced with immunoSEQ multiplex PCR; TCRdb's copy has only in-frame clones and lacks some. The sample holds under 200,000 clones, roughly 74% seen once. This clone appeared a few times. V was trimmed by 5 bases and J by 8 bases, leaving 21 bases between them. Per germline, CDR1 LGHNA and CDR2 YSLEER. The CDR3 covers 16 residues. The chain combines TRBV4-3 with TRBJ1-4; weak D call: TRBD1 (5 bases). Sequencing was carried out using PBMCs. This receptor was obtained from a male donor in good health and CMV-seronegative. The chain's CDR3 is CASSSKPVGAGEKLFF. CDR3 DNA sequence: TGCGCCAGCAGCTCGAAACCTGTAGGGGCGGGGGAAAAACTGTTTTTT.